The next 19 T cell receptor beta chains were all read from a single sample in a study of OX40 agonist ivuxolimab in advanced cancers. Generated by immunoSEQ multiplex PCR, the TCRdb table keeps only in-frame clones and is missing some. The sample contains over 50,000 clones, approximately 82% of which appear only once. Here the sequenced sample was CD4+ or CD8+ T cells sorted from blood, taken in a trial of the OX40 agonist ivuxolimab. The receptors stem from an adult with an advanced solid tumor such as melanoma, head and neck, liver or kidney cancer.

The V gene is TRBV7-8, the J gene TRBJ2-7, with TRBD2 matching over 9 bases. CDR1 is SGHVS and CDR2 is FQNEAQ in the germline V gene. Trimming took 1 base from V and 2 from J; bases not matched to a gene: 6. CDR3 length: 16 residues. CDR3 loop: CASSLVSSGDPYEQYF. In nucleotides, the CDR3 is TGTGCCAGCAGCTTAGTTTCTAGCGGGGACCCCTACGAGCAGTACTTC. Full variable domain (remainder filled in from reference TRBV7-8 and TRBJ2-7): GAGVSQSPRYKVAKRGQDVALRCDPISGHVSLFWYQQALGQGPEFLTYFQNEAQLDKSGLPSDRFFAERPEGSVSTLKIQRTQQEDSAVYLCASSLVSSGDPYEQYFGPGTRLTVT.

This chain connects TRBV27 to TRBJ2-7; 10 nucleotides agree with TRBD2. Germline V gene lookup returns CDR1 MNHEY and CDR2 SMNVEV (reference sequence). Trimming cost V 5 bases and J 3 bases; bases outside gene matches: 7. This CDR3 is built from 15 residues. The DNA for the CDR3 is TGTGCCAGCAGTCAAAGGGCTAGCGGGAGCTACGAGCAGTACTTC. This encodes CASSQRASGSYEQYF.

The chain employs TRBV9 and TRBJ2-4, with a possible D match to TRBD2 (7 bases). The V gene's germline CDR1 is SGDLS and CDR2 YYNGEE. The CDR3 extends over 15 amino acids. The V end lost 3 bases, the J end lost 8 bases, and 18 bases lay between the germline ends. The DNA of the CDR3 is TGTGCCAGCAGCGCCCCGGAGGGGGGGGTGGACATTCAGTACTTC. Protein: CASSAPEGGVDIQYF. The whole variable domain, remainder taken from reference TRBV9 and TRBJ2-4, is DSGVTQTPKHLITATGQRVTLRCSPRSGDLSVYWYQQSLDQGLQFLIQYYNGEERAKGNILERFSAQQFPDLHSELNLSSLELGDSALYFCASSAPEGGVDIQYFGAGTRLSVL.

This chain connects TRBV2 to TRBJ1-1, with 9 bases identical to TRBD1. This CDR3 contains 16 residues. The germline V gene encodes CDR1 SNHLY and CDR2 FYNNEI. V shed 6 bases, J shed 0 bases, and the junction held 8 bases outside the gene matches. Written as DNA, the CDR3 is TGTGCCAGCAGGGGTGGGACAGGGCACATGAACACTGAAGCTTTCTTT. It yields the protein CASRGGTGHMNTEAFF. Full variable domain (remainder filled in from reference TRBV2 and TRBJ1-1): EPEVTQTPSHQVTQMGQEVILRCVPISNHLYFYWYRQILGQKVEFLVSFYNNEISEKSEIFDDQFSVERPDGSNFTLKIRSTKLEDSAMYFCASRGGTGHMNTEAFFGQGTRLTVV.

This chain uses TRBV19 with TRBJ2-1; D unresolved. Trimming took 1 base from V and 5 from J, leaving 6 bases between them. This CDR3 is built from 13 residues. The germline V gene has CDR1 LNHDA and CDR2 SQIVND (reference sequence). The CDR3 spells CASSIGANNEQFF. The CDR3 nucleotides are TGTGCCAGTAGTATAGGGGCTAACAATGAGCAGTTCTTC.

The chain employs TRBV5-1 and TRBJ2-5, with 11 bases fitting TRBD1. V lost 5 bases, J lost 2 bases, and 14 bases stayed unmatched. The V gene's germline CDR1 is SGHRS and CDR2 YFSETQ. This CDR3 region has 18 residues. The CDR3 here is CASRLGQGAAPFQETQYF. CDR3 in DNA: TGCGCCAGCAGACTCGGACAGGGGGCAGCCCCCTTTCAAGAGACCCAGTACTTC.

The V gene is TRBV4-1, the J gene TRBJ2-2, with 7 bases aligning to TRBD2. Germline V lookup: CDR1 MGHRA, CDR2 YSYEKL. J was trimmed by 4 bases and V by 0 bases; bases with no gene match: 11. The CDR3 sequence is 18 residues long. CDR3 region: CASSQEGGGRKFTGELFF. The CDR3 DNA is TGCGCCAGCAGCCAAGAGGGTGGCGGGAGAAAATTCACCGGGGAGCTGTTTTTT.

The chain has TRBV10-1 and TRBJ2-3; 11 positions match TRBD2. The trim removed 2 bases at V and 6 bases at J, leaving 4 bases unmatched. Germline CDR1 is WNHNN and CDR2 is SYGVQD (reference sequence). The CDR3 extends over 15 amino acids. CDR3 amino acids: CASSELAGGGDTQYF. The CDR3 DNA sequence: TGCGCCAGCAGTGAGCTAGCGGGAGGAGGGGATACGCAGTATTTT.

This clone appeared a few times. This chain uses TRBV10-3 with TRBJ2-5; TRBD2 matches at 9 bases. This CDR3 region has 15 residues. Germline lookup yields CDR1 ENHRY and CDR2 SYGVKD. V lost 8 bases to trimming and J lost 0 bases; unmatched junction nucleotides: 7. The CDR3, as DNA: TGTGCCATCCGCGATGCGGGAGGGAACCAAGAGACCCAGTACTTC. Translating gives CAIRDAGGNQETQYF.

The DNA of the CDR3 is TGCGCCAGCAGGGATTACAGGGGGGATGGCTACACCTTC. Protein: CASRDYRGDGYTF. The V and J genes are TRBV10-2 and TRBJ1-2; 8 bases align to TRBD1. Germline CDR1 and CDR2: WSHSY and SAAADI. Unmatched junction bases numbered 6, after V lost 6 bases and J lost 6 bases. The CDR3 extends over 13 amino acids.

The rearrangement uses TRBV9 and TRBJ1-3; D may be TRBD1 (5 bases). The germline V gene has CDR1 SGDLS and CDR2 YYNGEE. This CDR3 region has 16 residues. V lost 0 bases and J lost 0, with 10 bases in between. This CDR3 is CASSVDQGRSGNTIYF. CDR3 sequence (DNA): TGTGCCAGCAGCGTAGATCAGGGCCGCTCTGGAAACACCATATATTTT.

This chain links TRBV5-1 with TRBJ2-5, with D perhaps TRBD1 (7 bases). The CDR3 spans 16 residues. Germline loops: CDR1 SGHRS, CDR2 YFSETQ. V shed 4 bases and J shed 5 bases, with 21 bases lying between them. In nucleotides, the CDR3 is TGCGCCAGCAGCGCGGGGACAGCCGGTCCCTTGGAGACCCAGTACTTC. Encoded protein: CASSAGTAGPLETQYF.

The V and J genes are TRBV5-1 and TRBJ2-3; D not certain. V lost 3 bases and J 5 bases, leaving 4 bases between the germline ends. There are 11 residues in the CDR3. CDR1 is SGHRS, CDR2 YFSETQ, per germline. The DNA for the CDR3 is TGCGCCAGCAGCTCGGGAGATACGCAGTATTTT. Translating gives CASSSGDTQYF.

The genes are TRBV4-1 and TRBJ2-3; D is unresolved. The ends were cut back, 2 bases at V and 2 bases at J, with 8 bases in the middle. The CDR3 is made up of 14 amino acids. CDR1 is MGHRA, CDR2 YSYEKL, per germline. In nucleotides, the CDR3 is TGCGCCAGCAGCCAACTTACTACCACAGATACGCAGTATTTT. It is translated as CASSQLTTTDTQYF.

This chain joins TRBV14 and TRBJ2-1; D gene uncertain. The CDR3 extends over 16 amino acids. Trimming took 4 bases from V and 0 from J, leaving 13 bases between them. Germline V lookup: CDR1 SGHDN, CDR2 FVKESK. This CDR3 reads CASSPEHLSSYNEQFF. CDR3 in DNA: TGTGCCAGCAGCCCGGAACACCTGAGCTCCTACAATGAGCAGTTCTTC.

As to this clone: The germline gene is not matched at one end of the junction; a read error may be the cause. The same CDR3 arises from other DNA sequences in this sample as well. V is TRBV27 and J is TRBJ2-5; TRBD2 agrees at 11 bases. Germline lookup yields CDR1 MNHEY and CDR2 SMNVEV (reference sequence). The CDR3 runs 16 residues. CDR3 sequence: CASSLQSSGRSETQYF. The CDR3 nucleotides read TGTGCCAGCAGTTTACAGTCTAGCGGGAGGTCAGAGACTCAGTACTTC.

Of note for this clone: Other DNA variants within this sample encode the same CDR3. The V and J genes are TRBV7-2 and TRBJ2-3, with D tentatively TRBD1 (6 bases). The V end lost 1 base, the J end lost 1 base, and 9 bases lay between the germline ends. Germline loops: CDR1 SGHTA, CDR2 FQGNSA. The CDR3 runs to 15 residues. CDR3 loop: CASSLVPGGTDTQYF. The CDR3 bases are TGTGCCAGCAGCTTAGTCCCAGGGGGCACAGATACGCAGTATTTT.

The rearrangement links TRBV27 to TRBJ2-3, with D hard to call. The CDR3 runs to 14 residues. The V gene lost 6 bases and the J gene lost 3 bases, with 13 bases spanning the gap. Germline CDR1 and CDR2: MNHEY and SMNVEV (reference sequence). The CDR3 loop is CASRIIGVTDTQYF. The CDR3 DNA reads TGTGCCAGCAGAATAATAGGCGTGACAGATACGCAGTATTTT.

The chain employs TRBV10-2 and TRBJ2-7, with 8 bases identical to TRBD2. The germline gives CDR1 WSHSY, CDR2 SAAADI. This CDR3 contains 14 residues. The ends lost 7 bases at V and 7 bases at J; junction bases unmatched: 12. In DNA, the CDR3 is TGCGCCAGCACGGAGCGGGAGCATCGTGGAGAGCAGTACTTC. This translates into CASTEREHRGEQYF.